Listed below are T cell receptor beta chains from one sample, sequenced in a study of post-analysis software for immune sequencing data. TCRdb called the PCR reads again in MiXCR, with one record for every CDR3 protein. Of around 710,000 distinct CDR3 sequences listed, 35% to 55% are singletons. The sample was blood. Every receptor here comes from a girl aged 5-17 years with multiple sclerosis. Each CDR3 is given with its conserved first and last residue. The D gene is left open where the match is weak. The listing skips clone size in some rows; elsewhere it reads once, few, many or a size class.

d_gene | j_gene | v_gene | abundance | CDR3nt | CDR3aa
. | TRBJ2-1 | TRBV29-1 | . | TGCAGCGTTGCAAGGGCTCAATCCAATGAGCAGTTCTTC | CSVARAQSNEQFF
. | TRBJ2-1 | TRBV12-3/TRBV12-4 | few | TGTGCCAGCAGTTTTGCGGGGACCCCCAATGAGCAGTTCTTC | CASSFAGTPNEQFF
TRBD1 | TRBJ1-2 | TRBV29-1 | . | TGCAGCGCCTCAGGGGGCGGGTCGGGTGGCTACACCTTC | CSASGGGSGGYTF
. | TRBJ2-1 | TRBV7-9 | . | TGTGCCAGCAGCAGCCAGGGGGGAGTTACAGTTAATGAGCAGTTCTTC | CASSSQGGVTVNEQFF
. | TRBJ1-1 | TRBV6-2/TRBV6-3 | . | TGTGCCAGCAGTTATGGGCGTGAAGCTTTCTTT | CASSYGREAFF
. | TRBJ2-5 | TRBV2 | few | TGTGCCAGCAGTGAATTTACTCGAGGGGGCCAAGAGACCCAGTACTTC | CASSEFTRGGQETQYF
TRBD1 | TRBJ1-2 | TRBV28 | . | TGTGCCAGCACTGTATCCGGGACAGGGGGCTATGGCTACACCTTC | CASTVSGTGGYGYTF
. | TRBJ1-4 | TRBV6-2/TRBV6-3 | few | TGTGCCAGCAGTCCCGGACAGACTAATGAAAAACTGTTTTTT | CASSPGQTNEKLFF
. | TRBJ1-4 | TRBV12-3/TRBV12-4 | . | TGTGCCAGCAGTTTAGTTGTACAGGGAGGTGAAAAACTGTTTTTT | CASSLVVQGGEKLFF
TRBD2 | TRBJ2-7 | TRBV11-3 | . | TGTGCCAGCAGCTTAGTACTAGCGGGAGGGCTGAGAGAGCAGTACTTC | CASSLVLAGGLREQYF
TRBD2 | TRBJ2-3 | TRBV12-3/TRBV12-4 | . | TGTGCCAGCAGTCCTACTAGCGCGACCACAGATACGCAGTATTTT | CASSPTSATTDTQYF
. | TRBJ2-7 | TRBV5-5 | . | TGTGCCAGCAGCTCCTCCCGGGACCGCTACTACGAGCAGTACTTC | CASSSSRDRYYEQYF
TRBD2 | TRBJ2-7 | TRBV27 | . | TGTGCCAGCAGTTTGGGGGGGGAGAACTACGAGCAGTACTTC | CASSLGGENYEQYF
TRBD1 | TRBJ2-1 | TRBV7-9 | few | TGTGCCAGCATGGGGGACAGGGTTAGCTACAATGAGCAGTTCTTC | CASMGDRVSYNEQFF
TRBD2 | TRBJ2-3 | TRBV7-8 | . | TGTGCCAGCACCATTGATCGGGGACTAGCCGCAGATACGCAGTATTTT | CASTIDRGLAADTQYF
. | TRBJ2-5 | TRBV29-1 | . | TGCAGCGTTGGAACAGGTCTTCAAGAGACCCAGTACTTC | CSVGTGLQETQYF
TRBD2 | TRBJ2-3 | TRBV12-3/TRBV12-4 | few | TGTGCCAGCAGTTTACTAGCGGGAGCGGCAGATACGCAGTATTTT | CASSLLAGAADTQYF
. | TRBJ2-7 | TRBV10-3 | . | TGTGCCATCAGTGACCTCGGACGGGGATCCTACGAGCAGTACTTC | CAISDLGRGSYEQYF
TRBD1 | TRBJ2-7 | TRBV27 | . | TGTGCCAGCACCAGGCGTTCGGACAGGGGAGACGAGCAGTACTTC | CASTRRSDRGDEQYF
TRBD1 | TRBJ1-4 | TRBV27 | . | TGTGCCAGCAGTCGGACAGGGTTTGCGACTAATGAAAAACTGTTTTTT | CASSRTGFATNEKLFF
TRBD1 | TRBJ1-2 | TRBV6-5 | . | TGTGCCAGCAGTTACGGGACAGGAGGCTGCACCTTC | CASSYGTGGCTF
TRBD1 | TRBJ1-1 | TRBV7-9 | few | TGTGCCAGCAGCTTATCTCAGGGGGCCGGCACTGAAGCTTTCTTT | CASSLSQGAGTEAFF
. | TRBJ2-7 | TRBV6-1 | . | TGTGCCAGCAGTGATTTTGACCGAGCCTACGAGCAGTACTTC | CASSDFDRAYEQYF
TRBD2 | TRBJ2-1 | TRBV5-1 | . | TGCGCCAGCAGCAAGGGACTAGCGGGCAACAATGAGCAGTTCTTC | CASSKGLAGNNEQFF
. | TRBJ2-3 | TRBV6-5 | . | TGTGCCAGCCAGAGGGGGACGATAAGCGATACGCAGTATTTT | CASQRGTISDTQYF
. | TRBJ1-1 | TRBV11-2 | . | TGTGCCAGCAGCCGTTACGGGACTGAAGCTTTCTTT | CASSRYGTEAFF